A selection of T cell receptor beta chains follows, all from one sample in a study of blood T cells in healthy people across ages. Using its own MiXCR run on the 5' RACE reads, TCRdb lists one record per CDR3 protein. This sample has about 680,000 distinct CDR3 sequences, with over 45% found just once. The sequencing input was blood. These receptors were obtained from a woman in her sixties in good health. The CDR3 runs from the conserved cysteine through the conserved F or W. A D gene is named only where the DNA matches it firmly. Expanded clones get a size class; other rows say once, few or many, or leave the size out.

CDR3 length,D gene,clone size,V gene,J gene,CDR3 DNA,CDR3 protein
14,.,.,TRBV9,TRBJ1-1,TGTGCCAGCAGCGTAGAACCAGGGTATGGAGAAGCTTTCTTT,CASSVEPGYGEAFF
16,.,.,TRBV21-1,TRBJ2-1,TGTGCCAGCAGCACCATAGCGATTAGCTCCTACAATGAGCAGTTCTTC,CASSTIAISSYNEQFF
16,TRBD2,few,TRBV12-3/TRBV12-4,TRBJ2-1,TGTGCCAGCGATAGGGGCGGGAGGATAGCGGCCAATGAGCAGTTCTTC,CASDRGGRIAANEQFF
13,TRBD1,once,TRBV6-2/TRBV6-3,TRBJ1-2,TGTGCCAGCAGTTACACAGGGGACTATGGCTACACCTTC,CASSYTGDYGYTF
14,.,.,TRBV7-9,TRBJ2-5,TGTGCCAGCAGTTTCTCCACAGGGACCGGGACCCAGTACTTC,CASSFSTGTGTQYF
15,TRBD2,.,TRBV4-3,TRBJ2-7,TGCGCCAGCAGCCAGGGACTAGCGGGAGCGGGGGCCCTGTACTTC,CASSQGLAGAGALYF
13,.,.,TRBV10-3,TRBJ2-2,TGTGCCATCAGTGGTCAGAACACCGGGGAGCTGTTTTTT,CAISGQNTGELFF
14,TRBD1,.,TRBV27,TRBJ1-1,TGTGCCAGCAGACAGACAGGGGGGAACACTGAAGCTTTCTTT,CASRQTGGNTEAFF
14,.,few,TRBV27,TRBJ1-6,TGTGCCAGCAGTTTGGTACACTCAAATTCACCCCTCCACTTT,CASSLVHSNSPLHF
14,TRBD1,.,TRBV7-9,TRBJ2-7,TGTGCCAGCAGCTGGACAGGGTACTCCTACGAGCAGTACTTC,CASSWTGYSYEQYF
13,TRBD1,.,TRBV7-2,TRBJ2-7,TGTGCCAGCAGCGCCAGACAGGGAAATGTGCAGTACTTC,CASSARQGNVQYF
14,.,.,TRBV27,TRBJ2-4,TGTGCCAGCAGTCCCCGACACCGGGAAAACATTCAGTACTTC,CASSPRHRENIQYF
14,.,.,TRBV27,TRBJ2-7,TGTGCCAGCAAGAAGGGAGGGGGATCCTACGAGCAGTACTTC,CASKKGGGSYEQYF
20,TRBD2,once,TRBV4-3,TRBJ2-1,TGCGCCAGCAGCCAAGCGCTCCGGTCAGGCGGGAGGGCCAACTACAATGAGCAGTTCTTC,CASSQALRSGGRANYNEQFF
11,.,few,TRBV11-3,TRBJ1-2,TGTGCCACCGGGATACCCTATGGCTACACCTTC,CATGIPYGYTF
12,.,few,TRBV20-1,TRBJ2-7,TGCAGTGGAGAGGGGCCCACGGACGAGCAGTACTTC,CSGEGPTDEQYF
17,TRBD1,.,TRBV5-6,TRBJ1-5,TGTGCCAGCAGCTTGGACACAGGGGGGAAGGGCAATCAGCCCCAGCATTTT,CASSLDTGGKGNQPQHF
14,TRBD1,few,TRBV18,TRBJ1-5,TGTGCCAGCTCACCATTGACAGGGGATCAGCCCCAGCATTTT,CASSPLTGDQPQHF
13,.,.,TRBV6-2/TRBV6-3,TRBJ2-1,TGTGCCAGCAGTATAGCGGCCCACAATGAGCAGTTCTTC,CASSIAAHNEQFF
16,TRBD2,few,TRBV4-2,TRBJ2-3,TGTGCCAGCAGCCAAAGCGGGAGGGAAACCACAGATACGCAGTATTTT,CASSQSGRETTDTQYF
16,.,few,TRBV7-9,TRBJ2-3,TGTGCCAGCAGCTCCACTCGGGATCAAAGCACAGATACGCAGTATTTT,CASSSTRDQSTDTQYF
11,.,.,TRBV29-1,TRBJ1-1,TGCAGCGCCTGGAGGGGCACTGAAGCTTTCTTT,CSAWRGTEAFF
22,TRBD2,.,TRBV7-2,TRBJ2-1,TGTGCCAGCAGCTTAGTGCGACTAGCGGGAGGGCAGGGGAGACTACACAAGTTTGAGCAGTTCTTC,CASSLVRLAGGQGRLHKFEQFF
15,TRBD1,once,TRBV28,TRBJ2-1,TGTGCCAGCAGTTTAGGGTTCGGACAGGGAAATGAGCAGTTCTTC,CASSLGFGQGNEQFF
13,.,.,TRBV20-1,TRBJ1-5,TGCAGTGCTGCCCTGGGGGGCAATCAGCCCCAGCATTTT,CSAALGGNQPQHF
16,.,.,TRBV24-1,TRBJ2-1,TGTGCCACCAGGCCTGGAGCGAGGGACCCTAAAGACGAGCAGTTCTTC,CATRPGARDPKDEQFF
14,.,.,TRBV5-4,TRBJ2-7,TGTGCCAGCAGTCGTGACACCGACTCCTACGAGCAGTACTTC,CASSRDTDSYEQYF
16,TRBD1,.,TRBV4-2,TRBJ2-7,TGTGCCAGCAGCCCCAATACTGGGGACAGTTCCTACGAGCAGTACTTC,CASSPNTGDSSYEQYF